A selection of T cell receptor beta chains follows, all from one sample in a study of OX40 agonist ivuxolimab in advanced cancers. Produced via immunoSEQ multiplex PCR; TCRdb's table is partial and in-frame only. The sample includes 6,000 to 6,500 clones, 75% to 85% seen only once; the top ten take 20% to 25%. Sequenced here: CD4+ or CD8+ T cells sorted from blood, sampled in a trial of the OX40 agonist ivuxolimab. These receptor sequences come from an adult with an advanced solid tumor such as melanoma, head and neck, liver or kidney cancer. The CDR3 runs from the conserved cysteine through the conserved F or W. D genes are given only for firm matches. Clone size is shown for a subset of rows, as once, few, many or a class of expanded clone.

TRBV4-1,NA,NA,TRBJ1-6,CASSQWKGQLNSPLHF,TGCGCCAGCAGCCAATGGAAAGGGCAGCTTAATTCACCCCTCCACTTT
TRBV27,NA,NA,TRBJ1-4,CASSLGPSSEKLFF,TGTGCCAGCAGTTTAGGACCCTCCTCAGAAAAACTGTTTTTT
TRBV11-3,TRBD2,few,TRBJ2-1,CASSERTSGGYNEQFF,TGTGCCAGCAGCGAACGGACTAGCGGGGGATACAATGAGCAGTTCTTC
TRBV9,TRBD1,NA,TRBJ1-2,CASSRTGANYGYTF,TGTGCCAGCAGCCGGACAGGGGCTAACTATGGCTACACCTTC
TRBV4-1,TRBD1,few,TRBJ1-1,CASSLTGGAGTEAFF,TGCGCCAGCAGCCTTACAGGGGGCGCGGGAACTGAAGCTTTCTTT
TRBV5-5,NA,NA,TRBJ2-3,CASSSRGVLGTDTQYF,TGTGCCAGCAGCTCCAGGGGAGTCTTGGGCACAGATACGCAGTATTTT
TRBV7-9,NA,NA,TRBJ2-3,CASDPGTDTQYF,TGTGCCAGCGACCCGGGCACAGATACGCAGTATTTT
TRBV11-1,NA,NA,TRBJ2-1,CASSFAKGVNEQFF,TGTGCCAGCAGCTTCGCCAAGGGAGTGAATGAGCAGTTCTTC
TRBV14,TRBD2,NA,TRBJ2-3,CASSLSGGTTDTQYF,TGTGCCAGCAGCCTTAGCGGGGGGACCACAGATACGCAGTATTTT
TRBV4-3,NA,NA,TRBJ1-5,CASSPQAGVNQPQHF,TGCGCCAGCAGCCCGCAGGCAGGGGTCAATCAGCCCCAGCATTTT
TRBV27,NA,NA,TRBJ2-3,CASSYGVLISSTDTQYF,TGTGCCAGCAGTTATGGGGTCCTTATCTCCAGCACAGATACGCAGTATTTT
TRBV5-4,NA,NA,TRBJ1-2,CASSLGVRGNYGYTF,TGTGCCAGCAGCTTGGGGGTCCGGGGTAACTATGGCTACACCTTC
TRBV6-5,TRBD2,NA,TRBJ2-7,CASSFTSGGGYEQYF,TGTGCCAGCAGTTTTACTAGCGGGGGGGGGTACGAGCAGTACTTC
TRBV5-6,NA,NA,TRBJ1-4,CASSLGITAKLFF,TGTGCCAGCAGCTTGGGTATAACGGCCAAACTGTTTTTT
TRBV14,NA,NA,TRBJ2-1,CASSQGGEQFF,TGTGCCAGCAGCCAAGGGGGGGAGCAGTTCTTC
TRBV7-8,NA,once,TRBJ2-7,CASSAGTVSYEQYF,TGTGCCAGCAGCGCTGGGACGGTCTCCTACGAGCAGTACTTC
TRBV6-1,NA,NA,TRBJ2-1,CASSEGGTINEQFF,TGTGCCAGCAGTGAAGGGGGAACGATCAATGAGCAGTTCTTC
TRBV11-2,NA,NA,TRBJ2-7,CASSLDRYEQYF,TGTGCCAGCAGCTTAGATCGATACGAGCAGTACTTC
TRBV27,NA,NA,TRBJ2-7,CASSPRARYEQYF,TGTGCCAGCAGTCCAAGGGCGCGGTACGAGCAGTACTTC
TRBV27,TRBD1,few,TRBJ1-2,CASSYRQGPSGGYTF,TGTGCCAGCAGTTATCGACAGGGACCCTCAGGGGGCTACACCTTC
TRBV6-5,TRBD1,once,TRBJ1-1,CASSDRGRGTEAFF,TGTGCCAGCAGTGACAGGGGCAGGGGCACTGAAGCTTTCTTT
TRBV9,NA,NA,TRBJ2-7,CASSVAIGLAYEQYF,TGTGCCAGCAGCGTAGCGATAGGGCTGGCGTACGAGCAGTACTTC
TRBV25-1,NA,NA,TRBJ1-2,CASSELGGYGYTF,TGTGCCAGCAGTGAACTCGGGGGGTATGGCTACACCTTC
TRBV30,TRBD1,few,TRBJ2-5,CACLQGKAQYF,TGTGCCTGCCTACAGGGGAAGGCCCAGTACTTC
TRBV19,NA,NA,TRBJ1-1,CASSIWANTEAFF,TGTGCCAGTAGTATTTGGGCGAACACTGAAGCTTTCTTT
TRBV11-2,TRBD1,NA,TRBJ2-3,CASSLDGTGPDTQYF,TGTGCCAGCAGCTTAGACGGGACAGGGCCAGATACGCAGTATTTT
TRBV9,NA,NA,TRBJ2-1,CASSEGGQDEQFF,TGTGCCAGCAGCGAGGGGGGGCAGGATGAGCAGTTCTTC
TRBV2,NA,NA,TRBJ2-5,CASIGRAEQETQYF,TGTGCCAGCATTGGTAGGGCAGAGCAAGAGACCCAGTACTTC
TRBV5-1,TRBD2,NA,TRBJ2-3,CASSTPPAGDTDTQYF,TGCGCCAGCAGCACCCCCCCAGCGGGGGACACAGATACGCAGTATTTT
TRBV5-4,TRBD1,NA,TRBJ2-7,CASSLRGQGDEQYF,TGTGCCAGCAGCTTGCGCGGACAGGGGGACGAGCAGTACTTC
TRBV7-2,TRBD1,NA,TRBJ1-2,CASSLAGTDNYGYTF,TGTGCCAGCAGCTTAGCCGGGACAGACAACTATGGCTACACCTTC
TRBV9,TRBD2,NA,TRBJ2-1,CASSTLAGGPSSYNEQFF,TGTGCCAGCAGCACGTTAGCGGGGGGACCGAGCTCCTACAATGAGCAGTTCTTC
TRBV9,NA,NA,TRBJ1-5,CASSKGGVAQPQHF,TGTGCCAGCAGCAAGGGGGGGGTGGCTCAGCCCCAGCATTTT
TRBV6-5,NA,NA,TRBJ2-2,CASSYGAEGDTGELFF,TGTGCCAGCAGTTACGGGGCAGAAGGCGACACCGGGGAGCTGTTTTTT
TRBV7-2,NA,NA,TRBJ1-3,CASSFTRRRLSGNTIYF,TGTGCCAGCAGCTTCACGAGACGGCGCCTCTCTGGAAACACCATATATTTT
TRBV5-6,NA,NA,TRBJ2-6,CASSLWLSGANVLTF,TGTGCCAGCAGCTTGTGGTTGAGTGGGGCCAACGTCCTGACTTTC
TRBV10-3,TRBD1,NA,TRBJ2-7,CAISDTGTAYEQYF,TGTGCCATCAGTGACACCGGGACAGCCTACGAGCAGTACTTC
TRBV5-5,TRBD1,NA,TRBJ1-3,CASSFQPGTASGNTIYF,TGTGCCAGCAGCTTCCAACCCGGGACAGCCTCTGGAAACACCATATATTTT
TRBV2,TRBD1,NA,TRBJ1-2,CASRDRGRGYTF,TGTGCCAGCAGGGACAGGGGGCGAGGCTACACCTTC
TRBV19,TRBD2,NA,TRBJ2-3,CASSMRSSGGSTQYF,TGTGCCAGTAGTATGAGGTCTAGCGGGGGGTCCACGCAGTATTTT
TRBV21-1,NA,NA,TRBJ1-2,CASSKVPTGRGGYTF,TGTGCCAGCAGCAAAGTCCCTACAGGGAGAGGTGGCTACACCTTC
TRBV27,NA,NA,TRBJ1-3,CASSLFLGSGNTIYF,TGTGCCAGCAGTTTATTCTTGGGTAGTGGAAACACCATATATTTT
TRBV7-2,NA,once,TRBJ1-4,CASSPHEVRNEKLFF,TGTGCCAGCAGCCCCCACGAGGTCCGAAATGAAAAACTGTTTTTT
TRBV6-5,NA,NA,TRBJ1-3,CASTSGNTIYF,TGTGCCAGCACCTCTGGAAACACCATATATTTT
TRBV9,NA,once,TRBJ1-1,CASSVVALPGTNTEAFF,TGTGCCAGCAGCGTAGTCGCCCTTCCAGGGACGAACACTGAAGCTTTCTTT
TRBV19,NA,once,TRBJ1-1,CASRQGWNTEAFF,TGTGCCAGTAGACAGGGATGGAACACTGAAGCTTTCTTT
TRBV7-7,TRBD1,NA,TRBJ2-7,CASSQGTGGRYEQYF,TGTGCTAGCAGCCAGGGGACAGGGGGCCGGTACGAGCAGTACTTC
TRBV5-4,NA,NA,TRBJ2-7,CASSFSGAGEQYF,TGTGCCAGCAGCTTTAGTGGGGCCGGGGAGCAGTACTTC
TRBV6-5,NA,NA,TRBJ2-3,CASSFDSATQYF,TGTGCCAGCAGTTTCGACAGCGCTACGCAGTATTTT
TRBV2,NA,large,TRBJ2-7,CASTPTGTTNYEQYF,TGTGCCAGCACCCCAACCGGGACAACCAACTACGAGCAGTACTTC
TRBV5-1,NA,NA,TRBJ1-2,CASSVSGGTDPNGYTF,TGCGCCAGCAGCGTATCGGGGGGGACCGACCCGAATGGCTACACCTTC
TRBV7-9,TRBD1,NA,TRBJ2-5,CASSSSTGRETQYF,TGTGCCAGCAGCTCCTCGACAGGGAGAGAGACCCAGTACTTC
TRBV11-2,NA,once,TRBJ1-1,CASSLRGGGTEAFF,TGTGCCAGCAGCTTAAGAGGAGGGGGAACTGAAGCTTTCTTT
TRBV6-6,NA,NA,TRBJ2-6,CASSAWVSGANVLTF,TGTGCCAGCAGTGCCTGGGTCTCTGGGGCCAACGTCCTGACTTTC
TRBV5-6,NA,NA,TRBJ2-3,CASSLGRDTQYF,TGTGCCAGCAGCCTGGGCAGAGATACGCAGTATTTT